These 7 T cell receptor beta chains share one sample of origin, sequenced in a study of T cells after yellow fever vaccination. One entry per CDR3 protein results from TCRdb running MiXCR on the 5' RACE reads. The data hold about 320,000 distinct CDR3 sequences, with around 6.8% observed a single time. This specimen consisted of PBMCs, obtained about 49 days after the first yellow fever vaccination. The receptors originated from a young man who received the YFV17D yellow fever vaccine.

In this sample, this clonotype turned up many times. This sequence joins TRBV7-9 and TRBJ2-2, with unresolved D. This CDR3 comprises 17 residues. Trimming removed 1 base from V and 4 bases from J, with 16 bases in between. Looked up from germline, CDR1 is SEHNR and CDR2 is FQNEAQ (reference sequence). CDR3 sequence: CASSLVPAPFVTGELFF. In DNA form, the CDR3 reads TGTGCCAGCAGCTTAGTGCCGGCCCCATTTGTCACCGGGGAGCTGTTTTTT. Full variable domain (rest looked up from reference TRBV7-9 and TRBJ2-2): DTGVSQNPRHKITKRGQNVTFRCDPISEHNRLYWYRQTLGQGPEFLTYFQNEAQLEKSRLLSDRFSAERPKGSFSTLEIQRTEQGDSAMYLCASSLVPAPFVTGELFFGEGSRLTVL.

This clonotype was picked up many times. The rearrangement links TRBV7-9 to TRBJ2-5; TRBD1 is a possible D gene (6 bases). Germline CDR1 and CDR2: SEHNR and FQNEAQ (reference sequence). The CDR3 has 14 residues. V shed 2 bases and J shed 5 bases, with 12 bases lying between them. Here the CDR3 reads CASSLNAGVETQYF. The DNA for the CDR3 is TGTGCCAGCAGCTTAAATGCAGGGGTGGAGACCCAGTACTTC.

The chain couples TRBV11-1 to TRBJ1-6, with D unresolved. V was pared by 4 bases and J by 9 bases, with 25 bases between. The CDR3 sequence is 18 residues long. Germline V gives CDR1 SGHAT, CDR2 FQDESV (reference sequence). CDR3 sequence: CASSSLGLPLAGSSPLHF. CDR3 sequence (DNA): TGTGCCAGCAGCTCCTTGGGCCTTCCCCTAGCCGGGAGTTCACCCCTCCACTTT.

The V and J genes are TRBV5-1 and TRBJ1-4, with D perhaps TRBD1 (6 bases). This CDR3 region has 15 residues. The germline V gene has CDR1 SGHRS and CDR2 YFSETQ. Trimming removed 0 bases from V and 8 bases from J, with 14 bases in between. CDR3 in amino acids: CASSLVNRVGEKLFF. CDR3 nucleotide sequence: TGCGCCAGCAGCTTGGTTAACAGGGTGGGAGAAAAACTGTTTTTT.

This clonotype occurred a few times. The CDR3 DNA is TGTGCCAGCAGTTACGGAGCGGGGGACCTTGTGGCCCAGTACTTC. Translation gives CASSYGAGDLVAQYF. The chain joins TRBV6-5 to TRBJ2-5; 8 bases match TRBD2. The CDR3 length is 15 residues. V lost 2 bases and J lost 9; bases outside the gene matches: 11. From germline, CDR1 is MNHEY and CDR2 SVGAGI.

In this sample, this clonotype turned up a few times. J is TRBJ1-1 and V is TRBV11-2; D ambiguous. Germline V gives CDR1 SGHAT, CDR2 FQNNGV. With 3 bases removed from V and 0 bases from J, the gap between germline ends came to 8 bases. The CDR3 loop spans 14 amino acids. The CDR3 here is CASSFGRLNTEAFF. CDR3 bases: TGTGCCAGCAGCTTTGGGCGGCTGAACACTGAAGCTTTCTTT.

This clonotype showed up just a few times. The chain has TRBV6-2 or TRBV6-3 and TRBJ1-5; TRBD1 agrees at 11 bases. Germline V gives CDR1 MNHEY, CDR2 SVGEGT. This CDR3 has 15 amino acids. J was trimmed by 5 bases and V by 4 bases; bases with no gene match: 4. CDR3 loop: CASSFGQGAYQPQHF. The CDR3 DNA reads TGTGCCAGCAGTTTTGGACAGGGGGCGTATCAGCCCCAGCATTTT.